This T cell receptor (beta chain) was identified during a study of shared clonotypes between healthy human individuals. About the study: Two women and a few men aged 18 to 49 served as donors.

CDR3 length: 14 amino acids. Trimming took 5 bases from V and 2 from J; bases not matched to a gene: 6. The V gene's germline CDR1 is KGHSH and CDR2 LQKENI. General study findings and limits: Naive subsets, compared against memory subsets, generally had larger estimated richness values.

Recent vaccinations or acute infections were absent in the healthy HIV-negative adult donors. In the authors' methods: ImmunoSEQ only sent back junction sequences with no quality scores, so filtering was done differently. TCRdb keeps only in-frame clones here, not all; method: immunoSEQ multiplex PCR. V and J calls and clone size are those listed in that table; D and trimming were worked out from the DNA. The repertoire includes about 600,000 clones, more than 95% of them detected once, and roughly 0.055% sits in the top ten. About this clone itself: What it binds is unknown.

The receptor's source is a woman aged 25 to 39 in good health. Source material: naive CD4+ T cells sorted from blood. As to subset: CD45RA+ positively selected. The chain recombines TRBV18 with TRBJ2-7; 7 bases align to TRBD1. The CDR3 is CASSTPGQPYEQYF. In nucleotides, the CDR3 is TGTGCCAGCTCAACGCCGGGACAGCCCTACGAGCAGTACTTC. The full variable domain, its missing parts supplied by reference TRBV18 and TRBJ2-7, is NAGVMQNPRHLVRRRGQEARLRCSPMKGHSHVYWYRQLPEEGLKFMVYLQKENIIDESGMPKERFSAEFPKEGPSILRIQQVVRGDSAAYFCASSTPGQPYEQYFGPGTRLTVT.